This entry lists 23 T cell receptor beta chains sequenced from one sample in a study of shared T cell receptors in the human thymus. Profiled with immunoSEQ multiplex PCR; TCRdb holds only in-frame clones, not every one. The sample carries some 700,000 clones, approximately 88% recorded once. The same sample was also studied in work on human thymus T cells.

Sequencing input: thymocytes. The receptors derive from a boy younger than two with a congenital heart defect.

This chain's CDR3 is CASSPEPGREQYF. The CDR3 nucleotides read TGTGCCAGTAGTCCCGAGCCCGGTCGCGAGCAGTACTTC. The V call is TRBV19, the J call TRBJ2-7; D uncertain. V lost 5 bases to trimming and J lost 6 bases, with 14 bases between them. Germline loops: CDR1 LNHDA, CDR2 SQIVND (reference sequence). CDR3 length equals 13 residues.

The chain recombines TRBV30 with TRBJ1-4; tentative D call: TRBD1 (6 bases). The V end lost 3 bases, the J end lost 8 bases, and 16 bases lay between the germline ends. The CDR3 has 14 residues. CDR1 and CDR2 (germline): GTSNPN, SVGIG (reference sequence). CDR3 coding DNA: TGTGCCTGGAGGGCGTACAGGGCCCCCGAAAAACTGTTTTTT. Amino acids: CAWRAYRAPEKLFF.

CDR3 bases: TGTGCCAGCAGTCCCGGGACAGGGGGCAAGGATGAGCAGTTCTTC. Protein product: CASSPGTGGKDEQFF. The chain has TRBV27 and TRBJ2-1, with 12 bases matching TRBD1. The V and J ends lost 5 bases and 8 bases, in that order; junction bases with no gene match: 7. Germline loops: CDR1 MNHEY, CDR2 SMNVEV (reference sequence). The CDR3 loop spans 15 amino acids.

On this clone: Within the sample, other DNA sequences also encode this same CDR3. The chain couples TRBV27 to TRBJ2-7, with D tentatively TRBD1 (5 bases). V was pared by 2 bases and J by 1 base, with 6 bases between. The CDR3 covers 13 residues. CDR1 is MNHEY, CDR2 SMNVEV, per germline (reference sequence). CDR3 sequence: CASSLQGSYEQYF. The CDR3 bases are TGTGCCAGCAGTTTACAGGGTTCCTACGAGCAGTACTTC.

The rearrangement joins TRBV29-1 to TRBJ2-1; D is possibly TRBD1 (7 bases). Trimming pared 4 bases from V and 8 bases from J, leaving 18 bases between. CDR3 length equals 14 residues. CDR1 SQVTM and CDR2 ANQGSEA come from the germline V gene. The chain's CDR3 is CSVGRGLGSYEQFF. The CDR3 nucleotides read TGCAGCGTTGGGAGGGGGCTTGGATCATATGAGCAGTTCTTC.

The CDR3 bases are TGTGCCAGCCCCGAGGTCACGCCCCCCGGGGAGCTGTTTTTT. Its protein is CASPEVTPPGELFF. This rearrangement joins TRBV6-1 to TRBJ2-2; no firm D call. CDR3 length: 14 amino acids. Trimming cost V 8 bases and J 6 bases, with 16 bases left between them. From germline, CDR1 is MNHNS and CDR2 SASEGT.

Written as DNA, the CDR3 is TGTGCCAGCAGGGACAGGGCTAATACTCCTGATATCGATGAGCAGTTCTTC. Translated: CASRDRANTPDIDEQFF. V and J are TRBV27 and TRBJ2-1, with 8 bases that match TRBD1. V trimming: 6 bases; J trimming: 8 bases; junction bases outside the gene matches: 18. The CDR3 has 17 residues. From germline, CDR1 is MNHEY and CDR2 SMNVEV (reference sequence).

This clone appeared a few times. The rearrangement joins TRBV19 to TRBJ2-2; 8 nucleotides line up with TRBD2. There are 15 residues in the CDR3. CDR1 LNHDA and CDR2 SQIVND come from the germline V gene (reference sequence). With 2 bases clipped from V and 2 bases from J, the junction kept 1 base outside the gene matches. The CDR3 DNA reads as TGTGCCAGTAGTATACTAGCGGGCAACACCGGGGAGCTGTTTTTT. Residues: CASSILAGNTGELFF.

J is TRBJ1-2 and V is TRBV27; 7 nucleotides line up with TRBD1. The CDR3 sequence is 14 residues long. V trimming: 6 bases; J trimming: 0 bases; junction bases outside the gene matches: 4. Germline V gene lookup returns CDR1 MNHEY and CDR2 SMNVEV (reference sequence). The CDR3 region is CASRDTGANYGYTF. The CDR3 nucleotides read TGTGCCAGCAGGGACACAGGGGCTAACTATGGCTACACCTTC.

CDR3 coding DNA: TGTGCCAGCAGCTCCCCCGGGACTAGCGGGAGAAAAGATCTCCAAGAGACCCAGTACTTC. Translating gives CASSSPGTSGRKDLQETQYF. The chain carries TRBV5-4 and TRBJ2-5; 14 nucleotides line up with TRBD2. CDR1 SGHNT and CDR2 YYREEE come from the germline V gene (reference sequence). The V and J ends lost 3 bases and 1 base, in that order; junction bases with no gene match: 14. The CDR3 contains 20 residues.

The chain is built from TRBV6-4 and TRBJ2-7, with TRBD2 matching 7 bases. Germline V gene lookup returns CDR1 MRHNA and CDR2 SNTAGT. With 6 bases clipped from V and 1 base from J, the junction kept 12 bases outside the gene matches. The CDR3 has 16 amino acids. In nucleotides, the CDR3 is TGTGCCAGCAGGCGGGGAGGGTCACTGACGTCCTACGAGCAGTACTTC. Translated, it gives CASRRGGSLTSYEQYF.

This clone was detected a few times. One end of the junction does not line up with germline, which may come from a read error. The V and J genes are TRBV4-3 and TRBJ1-1; 8 nucleotides agree with TRBD1. Per the germline V gene, CDR1 is LGHNA and CDR2 is YSLEER. This CDR3 has 12 residues. Here the CDR3 DNA reads TGCGCCAGCAGCCAAGGGACAGGGAGGTCCCTTTTT. Encoded protein: CASSQGTGRSLF.

The rearrangement links TRBV5-1 to TRBJ2-5; tentatively, D is TRBD1 (6 bases). V was cut by 3 bases and J by 2 bases, with 14 bases left in between. This CDR3 is built from 15 residues. Germline V gene data show CDR1 as SGHRS and CDR2 as YFSETQ. CDR3 amino acids: CASSSLQGGQETQYF. The CDR3 bases are TGCGCCAGCAGCTCCCTACAGGGTGGTCAAGAGACCCAGTACTTC.

The chain joins TRBV10-3 to TRBJ1-2; TRBD1 agrees at 7 bases. V shed 6 bases, J shed 5 bases, and the junction held 12 bases outside the gene matches. In germline, CDR1 is ENHRY, CDR2 SYGVKD. CDR3 size: 15 residues. CDR3 protein: CAISLQGTRGYGYTF. The CDR3 nucleotides are TGTGCCATCAGCTTACAGGGGACAAGGGGATATGGCTACACCTTC.

The rearrangement links TRBV5-6 to TRBJ2-5; a possible D gene is TRBD1 (5 bases). Per germline, CDR1 SGHDT and CDR2 YYEEEE. V lost 0 bases, J lost 4 bases, and 7 bases lay in between. The CDR3 sequence is 13 residues long. The CDR3 here is CASSLEGAETQYF. The DNA for the CDR3 is TGTGCCAGCAGCTTGGAAGGGGCAGAGACCCAGTACTTC.

J is TRBJ1-2 and V is TRBV4-3, with D possibly matching TRBD1 (6 bases). There are 17 residues in the CDR3. CDR1 is LGHNA, CDR2 YSLEER, per germline. V gave up 1 base and J gave up 4 bases, with 19 bases separating them. The CDR3 DNA reads as TGCGCCAGCAGCCAAGGTAGCGGCGGGGGGCCGGTCTATGGCTACACCTTC. Residues: CASSQGSGGGPVYGYTF.

The V gene is TRBV2, the J gene TRBJ2-5; D not resolved. Gene TRBJ2-7 matches the end of the DNA better, so the J call may be wrong. Looked up from germline, CDR1 is SNHLY and CDR2 is FYNNEI. This CDR3 has 12 amino acids. The CDR3 DNA reads as TGTGCCAGCGGGCCCGCAGGCTACGAGCAGTACTTC. This sequence encodes CASGPAGYEQYF.

The CDR3 region is CASSEAPPSGPYEQYF. The CDR3 DNA is TGTGCCAGCAGTGAAGCTCCCCCTAGCGGACCCTACGAGCAGTACTTC. The chain links TRBV6-1 to TRBJ2-7; TRBD2 aligns across 7 bases. CDR3 length: 16 residues. The V segment lost 0 bases and the J segment 2 bases; nucleotides outside the gene matches: 7. The germline V gene encodes CDR1 MNHNS and CDR2 SASEGT.

The chain combines TRBV5-1 with TRBJ2-4; D may be TRBD1 (5 bases). V shed 0 bases and J shed 6 bases, with 16 bases lying between them. This CDR3 has 16 amino acids. Germline assignment: CDR1 SGHRS and CDR2 YFSETQ. The CDR3 loop reads CASSLGTPGCSNIQYF. Here the CDR3 DNA reads TGCGCCAGCAGCTTGGGAACACCAGGGTGCTCAAACATTCAGTACTTC.

This chain links TRBV11-1 with TRBJ2-2, with TRBD1 matching over 11 bases. V trimming: 2 bases; J trimming: 5 bases; junction bases outside the gene matches: 10. Germline CDR1 and CDR2: SGHAT and FQDESV (reference sequence). The CDR3 length is 18 residues. The CDR3 sequence is CASSLPGRTGGRTGELFF. Here the CDR3 DNA reads TGTGCCAGCAGCTTACCCGGCCGGACAGGGGGCAGGACCGGGGAGCTGTTTTTT.

The chain couples TRBV19 to TRBJ1-1; D unresolved. The CDR3 consists of 13 residues. Germline V gene lookup returns CDR1 LNHDA and CDR2 SQIVND (reference sequence). V was clipped by 5 bases and J by 4 bases, with 11 bases between them. The chain's CDR3 is CASSPSIFTEAFF. The CDR3 DNA follows: TGTGCCAGTAGTCCGAGTATCTTCACTGAAGCTTTCTTT. The whole variable domain, filled in from reference TRBV19 and TRBJ1-1, reads DGGITQSPKYLFRKEGQNVTLSCEQNLNHDAMYWYRQDPGQGLRLIYYSQIVNDFQKGDIAEGYSVSREKKESFPLTVTSAQKNPTAFYLCASSPSIFTEAFFGQGTRLTVV.

V gene TRBV18 combines with J gene TRBJ1-1; 7 positions match TRBD1. Germline CDR1 and CDR2: KGHSH and LQKENI. The V segment lost 6 bases and the J segment 1 base; nucleotides outside the gene matches: 5. This CDR3 is built from 14 residues. The CDR3 region has the DNA TGTGCCAGCTCCCAAGACAGGGAGAACACTGAAGCTTTCTTT. As protein: CASSQDRENTEAFF.

The chain has TRBV9 and TRBJ2-1, with D possibly being TRBD1 (6 bases). V lost 4 bases and J 1 base, leaving 15 bases between the germline ends. Germline lookup yields CDR1 SGDLS and CDR2 YYNGEE. The CDR3 is made up of 16 amino acids. In DNA form, the CDR3 reads TGTGCCAGCAGCCCCCGAGAAGACAGGTCCTACAATGAGCAGTTCTTC. Amino acids: CASSPREDRSYNEQFF. The full variable domain, completed using reference TRBV9 and TRBJ2-1, is DSGVTQTPKHLITATGQRVTLRCSPRSGDLSVYWYQQSLDQGLQFLIQYYNGEERAKGNILERFSAQQFPDLHSELNLSSLELGDSALYFCASSPREDRSYNEQFFGPGTRLTVL.